This T cell receptor (beta chain) emerged from a study of vaccination and CD4 T cells after COVID-19. For the study at large: Post-COVID samples were collected a median roughly 93 days following diagnosis, spanning 35 to 161. The cells in question were stimulated using overlapping spike peptides derived from SARS-CoV-2, HCoV-NL63, HCoV-OC43 and HCoV-229E.

The Oncomine TCR Beta short-read assay generated sequence data from the DNA of cultured CD4+ T cells. One entry per CDR3 protein, called by TCRdb with MiXCR from the PCR reads. The repertoire consists of over 10,000 distinct CDR3 sequences, with more than 70% occurring once and the leading ten covering around 10%. The CDR3 runs 17 residues. Germline V gene sequence: CDR1 LNHNV, CDR2 YYDKDF (reference sequence). V was trimmed by 0 bases and J by 5 bases, leaving 16 bases between them. Documented treatment: roughly 11-day PBMC culture with coronavirus spike peptide pools or control peptides (ViraFEST assay). For ViraFEST, peptide pools expanded antigen-specific T cells, after which the TCRs were sequenced. Regarding this clonotype: Its antigen is unidentified.

The chain links TRBV15 to TRBJ2-2; a weak D match, TRBD2 (6 bases). This sequence originates from a human donor who had recovered from COVID-19. Specimen: CD4+ T cells from blood, cultured in vitro. The CDR3 nucleotides read TGTGCCACCAGCAGAGATCGGGCGGGGACCAAGACCGGGGAGCTGTTTTTT. Amino acids: CATSRDRAGTKTGELFF.